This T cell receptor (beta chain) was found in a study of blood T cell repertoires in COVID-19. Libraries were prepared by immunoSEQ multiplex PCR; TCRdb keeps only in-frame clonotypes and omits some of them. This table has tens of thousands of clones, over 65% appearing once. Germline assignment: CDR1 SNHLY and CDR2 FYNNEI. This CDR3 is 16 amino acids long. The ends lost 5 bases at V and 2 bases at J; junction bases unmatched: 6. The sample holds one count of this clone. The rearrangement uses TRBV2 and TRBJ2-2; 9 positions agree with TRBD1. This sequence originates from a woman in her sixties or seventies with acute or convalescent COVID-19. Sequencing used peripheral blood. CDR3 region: CASSLTGQGNTGELFF. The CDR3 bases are TGTGCCAGCAGTCTTACGGGACAGGGTAACACCGGGGAGCTGTTTTTT.